Shown below are 30 T cell receptor beta chains from a single sample sequenced in a study of circulating tumor DNA in untreated peripheral T-cell lymphoma. Clones were sequenced by immunoSEQ multiplex PCR, and TCRdb holds only the in-frame ones, with some missing. The sample has around 1,800 clones, 87% seen once. Sequencing used tumor tissue. These receptors were collected from a human donor with peripheral T-cell lymphoma.

The J gene is TRBJ2-7, the V gene TRBV9; 8 nucleotides agree with TRBD2. The CDR3 consists of 15 residues. Germline-derived CDR1 and CDR2 are SGDLS and YYNGEE. The V segment lost 5 bases and the J segment 4 bases; nucleotides outside the gene matches: 11. The CDR3 DNA is TGTGCCAGCAGTGACTTTGCGGGGGGAAAATACGAGCAGTACTTC. Translating gives CASSDFAGGKYEQYF.

The J gene is TRBJ1-4, the V gene TRBV12-2; whether TRBD1, the table's D call, matches the DNA was not checked. TRBV12-2 is shown as a pseudogene. This CDR3 contains 16 residues. CDR3: CASRSQQGATNEKLFF. The DNA for the CDR3 is TGTGCAAGTCGCTCACAACAGGGGGCAACTAATGAAAAACTGTTTTTT.

CDR3 residues: CATSRDRGATGELFF. In nucleotides, the CDR3 is TGTGCCACCAGCAGAGATAGGGGAGCCACCGGGGAGCTGTTTTTT. The J gene is TRBJ2-2, the V gene TRBV15; D possibly uses TRBD1 or TRBD2 (5 bases each). This CDR3 contains 15 residues. Germline V gene lookup returns CDR1 LNHNV and CDR2 YYDKDF (reference sequence). Trimming pared 0 bases from V and 4 bases from J, leaving 9 bases between.

The CDR3 loop is CASSRGIFTDTQYF. In DNA form, the CDR3 reads TGTGCCAGTAGTAGAGGGATATTCACAGATACGCAGTATTTT. This chain links TRBV19 with TRBJ2-3; D possibly corresponds to TRBD2 (5 bases). With 4 bases removed from V and 2 bases from J, the gap between germline ends came to 10 bases. This CDR3 spans 14 amino acids. Germline V lookup: CDR1 LNHDA, CDR2 SQIVND (reference sequence).

The rearrangement joins TRBV19 to TRBJ2-7; 10 bases fit TRBD1. The CDR3 loop spans 16 amino acids. Per the germline V gene, CDR1 is LNHDA and CDR2 is SQIVND (reference sequence). V gave up 5 bases and J gave up 2 bases; unmatched junction bases: 9. In DNA form, the CDR3 reads TGTGCCAGTAGTGACGGGACAGGGGAACCCACCTACGAGCAGTACTTC. It translates to CASSDGTGEPTYEQYF.

Concerning this clone: The junction shows a germline mismatch at one end, possibly a read error. The V call is TRBV30, the J call TRBJ2-2, with D possibly TRBD1 on 5 matching bases. The CDR3 has 14 amino acids. Looked up from germline, CDR1 is GTSNPN and CDR2 is SVGIG (reference sequence). The CDR3 loop is CVWSVGANTGELFF. DNA of the CDR3: TGTGTCTGGAGTGTAGGGGCGAACACCGGGGAGCTGTTTTTT.

The chain joins TRBV11-3 to TRBJ2-7; 8 nucleotides match TRBD1. Germline V gene data show CDR1 as SGHNT and CDR2 as YENEEA. V gave up 4 bases and J gave up 2 bases; unmatched junction bases: 4. The CDR3 has 14 amino acids. CDR3 coding DNA: TGTGCCAGCAGCTCCCAGGGGGCCCCCTACGAGCAGTACTTC. Its protein product is CASSSQGAPYEQYF.

The chain recombines TRBV6-7 with TRBJ1-2; D is unclear. TRBV6-7 has ORF status, its function being uncertain. This CDR3 spans 17 amino acids. The germline V and J ends were trimmed by 0 bases and 1 base, with 15 bases remaining between them. CDR3 DNA: TGTGCCAGCAGTTACTCGATCAAAGAACCACTTAACTATGGCTACACCTTC. It codes for CASSYSIKEPLNYGYTF.

This chain joins TRBV23-1 and TRBJ1-1; D is unresolved. TRBV23-1 is recorded as an ORF, its role being uncertain. The germline V and J ends were trimmed by 6 bases and 6 bases, with 14 bases remaining between them. The CDR3 has 13 amino acids. CDR3 region: CASSLVLSPEAFF. As DNA, the CDR3 is TGCGCCAGCAGCTTAGTCCTCAGTCCTGAAGCTTTCTTT.

This chain connects TRBV19 to TRBJ2-6; D not resolved. The V gene lost 7 bases and the J gene lost 4 bases, with 11 bases spanning the gap. CDR3 size: 14 residues. Germline V gene data show CDR1 as LNHDA and CDR2 as SQIVND (reference sequence). The CDR3 coding sequence is TGTGCCAGTACCAACGTTGCCGGGGCCAACGTCCTGACTTTC. Protein: CASTNVAGANVLTF. The full variable domain, completed using reference TRBV19 and TRBJ2-6, is DGGITQSPKYLFRKEGQNVTLSCEQNLNHDAMYWYRQDPGQGLRLIYYSQIVNDFQKGDIAEGYSVSREKKESFPLTVTSAQKNPTAFYLCASTNVAGANVLTFGAGSRLTVL.

This clone has just a few counts. As DNA, the CDR3 is TGTGCCAGCTCACCAATTTTTAAGGTGAACACTGAAGCTTTCTTT. It specifies CASSPIFKVNTEAFF. The chain carries TRBV18 and TRBJ1-1; no reliable D call. Germline lookup yields CDR1 KGHSH and CDR2 LQKENI. This CDR3 has 15 amino acids. V lost 2 bases and J lost 0, with 10 bases in between. Looking up the rest from reference TRBV18 and TRBJ1-1 gives the full variable domain: NAGVMQNPRHLVRRRGQEARLRCSPMKGHSHVYWYRQLPEEGLKFMVYLQKENIIDESGMPKERFSAEFPKEGPSILRIQQVVRGDSAAYFCASSPIFKVNTEAFFGQGTRLTVV.

The gene calls are TRBV1 and TRBJ2-3; the table's D gene call, TRBD2, was not cross checked with the DNA. TRBV1 is a pseudogene locus. This CDR3 has 17 amino acids. Here the CDR3 DNA reads TGCGCCAGCAGCCAAGACGGGACTAGAGCGAACACAGATACGCAGTATTTT. Protein product: CASSQDGTRANTDTQYF.

Concerning this clone: An end of the junction differs from the germline gene, which may be a read error. The rearrangement uses TRBV7-6 and TRBJ2-7; the match to TRBD1 covers 8 bases. The CDR3 covers 14 residues. Germline CDR1 SGHVS, CDR2 FNYEAQ. The CDR3 region has the DNA TGTGCTAGCAGCTTAGGACAGGGCGCCTACGAGCAGTACTTC. Its protein product is CASSLGQGAYEQYF.

This chain connects TRBV29-1 to TRBJ2-3, with 9 bases fitting TRBD2. This CDR3 comprises 13 residues. J lost 4 bases, V lost 5 bases, and 4 bases had no gene match. The germline V gene encodes CDR1 SQVTM and CDR2 ANQGSEA. Here the CDR3 DNA reads TGCAGCGTTAATAGCGGGGGAGCAGATACGCAGTATTTT. Translated: CSVNSGGADTQYF.

This clone was counted between two and nine times. The chain employs TRBV1 and TRBJ1-1; the D call in the table, TRBD1, was not verified against the DNA. TRBV1 is a recognized pseudogene. The CDR3 contains 16 residues. CDR3 sequence: CASSQTSEQGGNEAFF. The CDR3 nucleotides read TGCGCCAGCAGCCAAACGTCGGAACAGGGCGGAAATGAAGCTTTCTTT.

V and J are TRBV6-8 and TRBJ2-3, with TRBD2 identical over 7 bases. Germline CDR1 MNHGY, CDR2 SAAAGT. Trimming cost V 6 bases and J 4 bases; bases outside gene matches: 7. The CDR3 contains 14 residues. CDR3 protein: CASSPGLVPDTQYF. The CDR3 DNA reads TGTGCCAGCAGCCCCGGACTAGTTCCAGATACGCAGTATTTT.

The chain recombines TRBV19 with TRBJ2-7, with D possibly matching TRBD1 (7 bases). V lost 5 bases to trimming and J lost 5 bases, with 16 bases between them. The CDR3 consists of 14 residues. Germline CDR1 is LNHDA and CDR2 is SQIVND (reference sequence). The CDR3 nucleotides are TGTGCCAGTAGTGGAGGGGGCCGTGGACACGAGCAGTACTTC. Amino acids: CASSGGGRGHEQYF.

CDR3 region: CASAISFGLLYEQFF. CDR3 in DNA: TGTGCCAGCGCTATTTCGTTTGGACTACTGTATGAGCAGTTCTTC. V and J are TRBV14 and TRBJ2-1; the D gene is possibly TRBD2 (6 bases). The CDR3 spans 15 residues. The V end was cut by 8 bases, the J end by 8 bases, with 22 bases between. The germline V gene encodes CDR1 SGHDN and CDR2 FVKESK.

This chain connects TRBV12-5 to TRBJ1-2, with D hard to call. In germline, CDR1 is LGHNT, CDR2 FRNRAP. V lost 3 bases and J 7 bases, leaving 12 bases between the germline ends. The CDR3 totals 13 residues. CDR3 in DNA: TGTGCTAGTGGTTTTTGGGCGGATGGTGGCTACACCTTC. This sequence encodes CASGFWADGGYTF.

V gene TRBV19 combines with J gene TRBJ1-1; TRBD1 matches 7 bases. Germline values: CDR1 LNHDA, CDR2 SQIVND (reference sequence). Germline trimming cut 6 bases from V and 1 base from J; bases unmatched to any gene: 8. CDR3 size: 15 residues. For the CDR3, the DNA is TGTGCCAGTAGACTCACAGGGGTAGGGAACACTGAAGCTTTCTTT. Translated: CASRLTGVGNTEAFF.

J is TRBJ1-4 and V is TRBV15; D might be TRBD1 (5 bases). The CDR3 loop spans 14 amino acids. V shed 1 base and J shed 7 bases, with 10 bases lying between them. The V gene's germline CDR1 is LNHNV and CDR2 YYDKDF (reference sequence). This CDR3 is CATSRGGASEKLFF. CDR3 DNA: TGTGCCACCAGCAGAGGTGGGGCGAGTGAAAAACTGTTTTTT.

In its sample, this clone was seen a few times. The chain couples TRBV6-8 to TRBJ2-3; 16 nucleotides align to TRBD2. Germline-derived CDR1 and CDR2 are MNHGY and SAAAGT. The CDR3 has 15 amino acids. Germline trimming cut 5 bases from V and 4 bases from J; bases unmatched to any gene: 0. This CDR3 is CASSGTSGGADTQYF. The CDR3 DNA sequence: TGTGCCAGCAGTGGGACTAGCGGGGGGGCAGATACGCAGTATTTT.

A word on this clone: One junction end disagrees with the germline gene, perhaps due to a read error. This sequence joins TRBV29-1 and TRBJ2-1, with D uncertain. Germline-derived CDR1 and CDR2 are SQVTM and ANQGSEA. The CDR3 extends over 12 amino acids. The CDR3 sequence is CSDRRPHNKQFF. In DNA form, the CDR3 reads TGCAGCGACCGACGACCGCACAATAAGCAGTTCTTC.

The chain has TRBV19 and TRBJ1-2; D is perhaps TRBD1 (6 bases). The length of the CDR3 is 15 residues. Germline loops: CDR1 LNHDA, CDR2 SQIVND (reference sequence). Trimming left V 4 bases short and J 5 bases short, with 17 bases between. The CDR3 nucleotides read TGTGCCAGTAGTACCCTCAACCTTCAGGGGTATGGCTACACCTTC. It encodes CASSTLNLQGYGYTF.

About this clone itself: A junction end diverges from the germline sequence, so it may reflect a read error. The rearrangement joins TRBV6-7 to TRBJ1-5, with TRBD1 matching 9 bases. TRBV6-7 is an open reading frame, and its role is uncertain. The CDR3 consists of 15 residues. CDR3 nucleotides: TGTGCCATCAGTGTTGACAGGGGGAGTAATCAGCCCCAGCATTTT. It yields the protein CAISVDRGSNQPQHF.

The gene calls are TRBV7-1 and TRBJ2-7, with 7 bases that match TRBD1. TRBV7-1 is reported as an ORF; its role is uncertain. The CDR3 runs 13 residues. V lost 5 bases to trimming and J lost 3 bases; unmatched junction nucleotides: 4. The CDR3 region is CASSQGQYYEQYF. Written as DNA, the CDR3 is TGTGCCAGCAGCCAGGGACAGTACTACGAGCAGTACTTC.

This clone showed up just once. A junction boundary mismatches the germline segment, possibly from a read error. The chain combines TRBV6-8 with TRBJ2-5; 9 bases are a match to TRBD2. This CDR3 comprises 19 residues. Germline V gene sequence: CDR1 MNHGY, CDR2 SAAAGT. CDR3 DNA sequence: TGTGCCAGCAGTTTTGGGACGGCGGGGGGGTCTGGCATCCAAGAGACTCAGTACTTC. Encoded protein: CASSFGTAGGSGIQETQYF.

This sequence joins TRBV6-8 and TRBJ2-5; TRBD1 agrees at 8 bases. The CDR3 extends over 15 amino acids. CDR1 is MNHGY, CDR2 SAAAGT, per germline. V lost 6 bases and J lost 4; bases outside the gene matches: 10. The CDR3 DNA sequence: TGTGCCAGCAGCGCCCCCGACAGGGGATCAGAGACCCAGTACTTC. Amino acids: CASSAPDRGSETQYF.

This clone appeared a few times. The chain links TRBV6-8 to TRBJ2-3, with D perhaps TRBD2 (5 bases). The length of the CDR3 is 13 residues. Germline V CDR1 and CDR2: MNHGY, SAAAGT. V was shortened by 6 bases and J by 6 bases, with 13 bases between the two germline ends. CDR3 coding DNA: TGTGCCAGCAGGGTAATGGGAGTGGATACGCAGTATTTT. Protein: CASRVMGVDTQYF.

This clone is termed hyperexpanded. An end of the junction differs from the germline gene, which may be a read error. The rearrangement links TRBV6-8 to TRBJ1-5; 9 bases fit TRBD1. From germline, CDR1 is MNHGY and CDR2 SAAAGT. The CDR3 spans 15 residues. This CDR3 reads CAISVDRGSNQPQHF. In DNA form, the CDR3 reads TGTGCCATCAGTGTTGACAGGGGGAGTAATCAGCCCCAGCATTTT.